A selection of T cell receptor beta chains follows, all from one sample in a study of blood T cell repertoires in COVID-19. Generated by immunoSEQ multiplex PCR, the TCRdb table keeps only in-frame clones and is missing some. The sample records 300,000 to 350,000 clones, 65% to 90% being singletons. Material for sequencing was PBMCs or T cells enriched from blood (not recorded which). These receptors were collected from a woman in her 40s with acute COVID-19. Both conserved end residues are part of each CDR3. D genes are given only for firm matches. Rows give clone size only sometimes, using once, few, many, or a class for an expanded clone.

>TRBJ1-4|.|.|TRBV27
TGTGCCAGCAGTTTAAAACCCCCGGGATGGGTCGGTGAAAAACTGTTTTTT
CASSLKPPGWVGEKLFF
>TRBJ2-3|TRBD2|once|TRBV15
TGTGCCACCAGCAGTAGCGGGAGGACAGATACGCAGTATTTT
CATSSSGRTDTQYF
>TRBJ1-5|.|.|TRBV12-3/TRBV12-4
TGTGCCAGCAGGGAGGGCAATCAGCCCCAGCATTTT
CASREGNQPQHF
>TRBJ1-5|TRBD1|.|TRBV10-2
TGCGCCAGCAGTGTGAACAGGGGGCGAAGGGTGCAGCCCCAGCATTTT
CASSVNRGRRVQPQHF
>TRBJ2-2|.|.|TRBV4-2
TGTGCCAGCAGCCAGTACTCCCTCCCCGGGGAGCTGTTTTTT
CASSQYSLPGELFF
>TRBJ2-3|TRBD2|once|TRBV29-1
TGCAGCGTTGGCCGCGGACTAGCGGGGGGGCTGTCAGATACGCAGTATTTT
CSVGRGLAGGLSDTQYF
>TRBJ1-1|.|once|TRBV2
TGTGCCAGCAGGGCTGGGCCCACTGAAGCTTTCTTT
CASRAGPTEAFF
>TRBJ1-5|.|.|TRBV5-8
TGTGCCAGCAGCGGCCCGGGATTGTTCCAGCATTTT
CASSGPGLFQHF
>TRBJ2-7|TRBD1|.|TRBV28
TGTGCCAGCAGCCCCCCCCCGTCGAGACAGGGTTCCTACGAGCAGTACTTC
CASSPPPSRQGSYEQYF
>TRBJ2-1|.|.|TRBV6-5
TGTGCCAGCAGTTACTCTTTAAGCCCCGAGCAGTTCTTC
CASSYSLSPEQFF
>TRBJ1-3|.|.|TRBV28
TGTGCCAGCACCATCCACCGCAGGGTTACTGGAAACACCATATATTTT
CASTIHRRVTGNTIYF
>TRBJ1-4|.|.|TRBV2
TGTGCCAGCCGGTTTGTACTAGACTTTGAAAAACTGTTTTTT
CASRFVLDFEKLFF
>TRBJ1-5|TRBD1|.|TRBV5-5
TGTGCCAGCAGCCTACGGACAGGGACGTGGGGTCAGCCCCAGCATTTT
CASSLRTGTWGQPQHF
>TRBJ2-7|TRBD1|.|TRBV6-5
TGTGCCAGCAGTTACGGGTTGGGACAGAAGCAGTACTTC
CASSYGLGQKQYF
>TRBJ1-1|.|.|TRBV3-1/TRBV3-2
TGTGCCAGCAGCCAAGGGACAAGGCCTGAAGCTTTCTTT
CASSQGTRPEAFF
>TRBJ1-1|.|.|TRBV7-9
TGTGCCAGCAGCTTAACGGGACAACTAAATCCGAACACTGAAGCTTTCTTT
CASSLTGQLNPNTEAFF
>TRBJ2-2|.|once|TRBV21-1
TGTGCCAGCACTCCTAAGCGGGGGGCCCCCGGGGAGCTGTTTTTT
CASTPKRGAPGELFF
>TRBJ2-3|.|.|TRBV5-4
TGTGCCAGCAGCTTGGACTCGGGGTCAGATACGCAGTATTTT
CASSLDSGSDTQYF